This TCR beta chain was sequenced during a study of blood T cell repertoires in COVID-19. This clone was observed once. V shed 6 bases and J shed 10 bases, with 12 bases lying between them. The CDR3 has 10 residues. CDR1 is SQVTM and CDR2 is ANQGSEA in the germline V gene. Some clones are missing from TCRdb's copy, which holds only in-frame ones; the method was immunoSEQ multiplex PCR. The sample yields approximately 400,000 clones, approximately 90% seen once. What was sequenced was peripheral blood. V usage is TRBV29-1 and J usage is TRBJ2-5; D possibly corresponds to TRBD2 (6 bases). The receptor was isolated from a woman in her forties or fifties with COVID-19, enrolled during active disease. CDR3 nucleotides: TGCAGCGTCCTCTGGGGAGGCCAGTACTTC. It encodes CSVLWGGQYF.